Included here is one TCR beta chain sequence, with context. One end of the junction varies from germline; a read error may be responsible. There were TCR beta CDR3 regions amplified from RNA transcripts. When the TCR CDR3 underwent first-round RT-PCR, the HTBI primer set was used. From the multiplex PCR reads, TCRdb called clonotypes with MiXCR, one entry per CDR3 protein. Among some 740,000 distinct CDR3 sequences listed, less than 15% were seen once. This CDR3 has 15 residues. Per germline, CDR1 MNHEY and CDR2 SVGAGI. This sample was included in a study of T cells in Graves' hyperthyroidism and ophthalmopathy.

The genes are TRBV6-5 and TRBJ1-1, with D unresolved. The specimen was blood. The sequence was collected from a woman between 18 and 29 years old with Graves' hyperthyroidism. This CDR3 is CASSYSPGLNAEAFF. CDR3 sequence (DNA): TGTGCCAGCAGTTACTCGCCGGGGTTGAACGCTGAAGCTTTCTTT.